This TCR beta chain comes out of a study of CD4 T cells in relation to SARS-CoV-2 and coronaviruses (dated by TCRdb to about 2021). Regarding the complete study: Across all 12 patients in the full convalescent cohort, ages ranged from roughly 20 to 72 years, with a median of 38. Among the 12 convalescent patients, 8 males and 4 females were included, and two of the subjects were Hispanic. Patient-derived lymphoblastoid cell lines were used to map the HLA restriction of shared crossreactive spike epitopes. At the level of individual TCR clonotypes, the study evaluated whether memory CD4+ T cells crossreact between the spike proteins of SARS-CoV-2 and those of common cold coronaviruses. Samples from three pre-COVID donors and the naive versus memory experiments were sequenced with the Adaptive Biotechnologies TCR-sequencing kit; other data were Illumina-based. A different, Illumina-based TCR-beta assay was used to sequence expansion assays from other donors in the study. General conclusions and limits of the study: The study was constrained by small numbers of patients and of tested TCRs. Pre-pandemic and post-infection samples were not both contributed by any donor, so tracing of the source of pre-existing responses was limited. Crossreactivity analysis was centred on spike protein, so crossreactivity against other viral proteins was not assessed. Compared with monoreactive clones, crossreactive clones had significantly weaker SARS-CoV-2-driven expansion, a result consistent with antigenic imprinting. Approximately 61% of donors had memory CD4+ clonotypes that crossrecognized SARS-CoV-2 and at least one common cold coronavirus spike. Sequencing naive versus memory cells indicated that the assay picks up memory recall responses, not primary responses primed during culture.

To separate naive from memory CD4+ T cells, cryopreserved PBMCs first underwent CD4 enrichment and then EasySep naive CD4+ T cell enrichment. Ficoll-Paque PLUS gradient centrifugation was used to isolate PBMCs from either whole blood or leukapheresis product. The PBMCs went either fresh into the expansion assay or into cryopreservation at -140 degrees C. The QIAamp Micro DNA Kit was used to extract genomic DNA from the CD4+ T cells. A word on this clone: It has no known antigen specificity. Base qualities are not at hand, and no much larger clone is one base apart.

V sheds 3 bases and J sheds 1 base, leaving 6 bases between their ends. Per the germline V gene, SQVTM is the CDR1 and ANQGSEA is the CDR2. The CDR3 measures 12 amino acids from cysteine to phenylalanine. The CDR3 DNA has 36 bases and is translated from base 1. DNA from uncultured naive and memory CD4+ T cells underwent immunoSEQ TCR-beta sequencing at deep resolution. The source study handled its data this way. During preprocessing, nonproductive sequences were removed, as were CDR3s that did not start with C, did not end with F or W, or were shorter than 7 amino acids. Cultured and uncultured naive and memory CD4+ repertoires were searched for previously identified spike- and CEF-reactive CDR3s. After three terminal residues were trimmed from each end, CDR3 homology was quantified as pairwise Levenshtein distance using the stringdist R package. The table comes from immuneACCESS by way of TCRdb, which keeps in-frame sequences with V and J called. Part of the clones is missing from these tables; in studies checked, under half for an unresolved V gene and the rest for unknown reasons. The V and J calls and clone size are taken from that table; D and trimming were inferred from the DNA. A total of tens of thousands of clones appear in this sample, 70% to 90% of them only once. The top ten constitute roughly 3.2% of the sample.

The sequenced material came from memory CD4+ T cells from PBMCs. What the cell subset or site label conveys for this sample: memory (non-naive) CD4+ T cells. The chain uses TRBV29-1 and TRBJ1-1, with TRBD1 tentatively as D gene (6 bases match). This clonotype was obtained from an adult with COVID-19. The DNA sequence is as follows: TGCAGCGTTGACAGGGGGAACACTGAAGCTTTCTTT. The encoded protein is CSVDRGNTEAFF. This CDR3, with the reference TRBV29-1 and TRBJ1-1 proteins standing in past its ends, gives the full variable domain SAVISQKPSRDICQRGTSLTIQCQVDSQVTMMFWYRQQPGQSLTLIATANQGSEATYESGFVIDKFPISRPNLTFSTLTVSNMSPEDSSIYLCSVDRGNTEAFFGQGTRLTVV.